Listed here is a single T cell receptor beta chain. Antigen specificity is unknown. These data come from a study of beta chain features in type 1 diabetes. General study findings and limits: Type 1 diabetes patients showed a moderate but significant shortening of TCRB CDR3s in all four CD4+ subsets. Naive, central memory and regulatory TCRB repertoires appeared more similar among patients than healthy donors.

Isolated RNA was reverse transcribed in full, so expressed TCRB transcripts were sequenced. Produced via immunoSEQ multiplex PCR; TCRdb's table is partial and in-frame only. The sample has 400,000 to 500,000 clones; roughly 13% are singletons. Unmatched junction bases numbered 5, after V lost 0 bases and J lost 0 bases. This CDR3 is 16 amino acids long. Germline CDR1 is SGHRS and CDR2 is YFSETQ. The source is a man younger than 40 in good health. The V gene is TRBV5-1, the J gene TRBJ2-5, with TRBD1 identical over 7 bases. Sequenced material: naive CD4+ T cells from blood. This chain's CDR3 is CASSLAVDRYQETQYF. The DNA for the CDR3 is TGCGCCAGCAGCTTGGCGGTGGACAGGTACCAAGAGACCCAGTACTTC. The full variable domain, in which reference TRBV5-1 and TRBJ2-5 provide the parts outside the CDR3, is KAGVTQTPRYLIKTRGQQVTLSCSPISGHRSVSWYQQTPGQGLQFLFEYFSETQRNKGNFPGRFSGRQFSNSRSEMNVSTLELGDSALYLCASSLAVDRYQETQYFGPGTRLLVL.